The TCR beta chain described here comes from a study of blood T cell repertoires in COVID-19. Study at large: Italy, Spain and the United States were the sources of the convalescent and acute COVID-19 samples. In each case, the material was cDNA or gDNA derived from T cells, B-cell-depleted T cells, or PBMCs.

This CDR3 is 14 amino acids long. Methods used by the authors: Using reference gene primer amplification, nucleated cell counts were estimated. Here immunoSEQ multiplex PCR was the method, and the copy in TCRdb shows in-frame clones only, minus some. V and J calls and clone size are as listed in that table; D and trimming were resolved from the DNA. The sample yields roughly 81,000 clones, about 83% seen once. This receptor was obtained from a man older than 75 with active or convalescent COVID-19. The sequenced material came from peripheral blood. The rearrangement links TRBV12-1 to TRBJ2-5; TRBD1 is the table's D call and was not checked against the DNA. TRBV12-1 is classified as a pseudogene. The CDR3 is CASSFTGTLETQYF. The DNA for the CDR3 is TGTGCCAGCAGCTTCACAGGGACCTTGGAGACCCAGTACTTC.